Reported below is one T cell receptor (beta chain). Its antigen is unidentified. These data come from a study of Graves' ophthalmopathy and Graves' hyperthyroidism. Study conclusions and caveats: Most expanded clonotypes in thyroid above 0.001 frequency also showed up in blood. Ophthalmopathy could be told apart from stable hyperthyroidism by a 13-signature model (about 90% sensitivity, roughly 80% specificity).

CDR1 is MGHRA, CDR2 YSYEKL, per germline. The CDR3 extends over 12 amino acids. Deletions cut 7 bases from V and 0 bases from J, with 6 bases between. From RNA, the CDR3 regions of TCR beta chains were amplified and sequenced. Following a first-round RT-PCR that used HTBI primers, a second-round multiplex PCR was carried out. TCRdb ran MiXCR on the multiplex PCR reads and lists one entry per CDR3 protein. The table records approximately 1.2 million distinct CDR3 sequences, approximately 35% of them present only once. Other autoimmune diseases, uncontrolled infections, pregnancy and lactation each led to patient exclusion. Orbital computed tomography and thyroid ultrasound, along with TRAb, serum thyroxine and clinical symptoms, underpinned diagnosis.

V usage is TRBV4-1 and J usage is TRBJ1-1; the D is unclear. The sequence derives from an adult man with Graves' hyperthyroidism. Sequencing was done on a sample of peripheral blood or thyroid tissue (not recorded which). The CDR3 region has the DNA TGCGCCAGCATGAGCCTGAACACTGAAGCTTTCTTT. Translation gives CASMSLNTEAFF.